This note documents a single TCR beta chain sequence. What it binds is not known. The record originates from a study of PD-1 blockade in classical Hodgkin lymphoma. Following autologous stem cell transplantation, relapse occurred in every patient, and exposure to brentuximab vedotin varied. Best responses were complete response, partial response or progressive disease. Libraries were prepared by immunoSEQ multiplex PCR; TCRdb keeps only in-frame clonotypes and omits some of them. The profile shows 100,000 to 120,000 clones, about nine tenths of them singletons. Study results and caveats: Diversity in CD4+ TCRs, unlike that measured in CD8+ TCRs, had risen significantly by C4D1. Newly diagnosed patients reportedly trailed healthy donors in baseline TCR diversity.

This CDR3 comprises 14 residues. Germline V CDR1 and CDR2: SGHTA, FQGNSA. J gave up 5 bases and V 3 bases, and 4 bases lay outside the gene matches. The receptor was isolated from a human donor with classical Hodgkin lymphoma. The sequences come from peripheral blood mononuclear cells (PBMCs), collected before the second cycle of nivolumab. This chain links TRBV7-2 with TRBJ1-1; 9 nucleotides align to TRBD1. The chain's CDR3 is CASSLGTGRTEAFF. CDR3 DNA: TGTGCCAGCAGCTTGGGGACAGGGAGAACTGAAGCTTTCTTT.